The 30 T cell receptor beta chains given below trace back to one sample, sequenced in a study of human CD8 memory T cell subsets. Sequencing libraries of TCR beta were made by UMI-labeled 5' RACE. With the 5' RACE reads reprocessed, TCRdb shows one record per CDR3 protein and no DNA. Here the sample table reports 2,500 to 3,500 distinct CDR3 sequences. Sample: CD8+ T cells from PBMCs. The receptor set was obtained from a human donor in good health.

The chain recombines TRBV19 with TRBJ2-7; the D gene TCRdb calls, TRBD1, cannot be checked with no DNA. Germline CDR1 reads LNHDA; CDR2 reads SQIVND (reference sequence). This CDR3 spans 15 amino acids. CDR3 sequence reads: CASSMDGGSLYEQYF.

This rearrangement joins TRBV28 to TRBJ1-3. CDR1 is MDHEN and CDR2 is SYDVKM in the germline V gene. The CDR3 is 14 amino acids. CDR3 region: CASSFGGTGNTIYF.

The chain couples TRBV7-9 to TRBJ2-1; TCRdb returns TRBD1, unconfirmable since there is no DNA. Germline values: CDR1 SEHNR, CDR2 FQNEAQ (reference sequence). CDR3 size: 13 residues. The CDR3 here is CASSPGQRSEQFF.

This clonotype is identified as medium-sized (0.01 to 0.1%) from frequency. The V call is TRBV15, the J call TRBJ2-2; the TCRdb D gene call, TRBD1, has no DNA to confirm it. This CDR3 has 14 amino acids. Germline V gives CDR1 LNHNV, CDR2 YYDKDF (reference sequence). The CDR3 region is CATSRDRETGELFF.

The V gene is TRBV27, the J gene TRBJ2-5; TCRdb names TRBD1, which stays unverified in the absence of DNA. The CDR3 runs to 14 residues. The V gene's germline CDR1 is MNHEY and CDR2 SMNVEV (reference sequence). Here the CDR3 reads CASRDDRGGETQYF.

The chain is built from TRBV29-1 and TRBJ2-7; the D call of TRBD2 rests on TCRdb alone, since no DNA is present to check it. The CDR3 is made up of 12 amino acids. CDR1 SQVTM and CDR2 ANQGSEA come from the germline V gene. The CDR3 region is CSVGSSGYEQYF.

The J gene is TRBJ1-6, the V gene TRBV19. Germline lookup yields CDR1 LNHDA and CDR2 SQIVND (reference sequence). CDR3 length: 16 amino acids. The CDR3 loop is CASSIKYRLYNSPLHF.

In terms of frequency, this clonotype is medium-sized. The chain is built from TRBV6-1 and TRBJ1-1. The CDR3 sequence is 14 residues long. In germline, CDR1 is MNHNS, CDR2 SASEGT. The CDR3 protein is CASSEGDENTEAFF.

Frequency places this clonotype as medium-sized. CDR3: CSVEDRATEAFF. The gene calls are TRBV29-1 and TRBJ1-1. CDR1 and CDR2 (germline): SQVTM, ANQGSEA. CDR3 length: 12 residues. Variable domain in full (rest from reference TRBV29-1 and TRBJ1-1): SAVISQKPSRDICQRGTSLTIQCQVDSQVTMMFWYRQQPGQSLTLIATANQGSEATYESGFVIDKFPISRPNLTFSTLTVSNMSPEDSSIYLCSVEDRATEAFFGQGTRLTVV.

The V call is TRBV6-1, the J call TRBJ1-2. Germline assignment: CDR1 MNHNS and CDR2 SASEGT. The CDR3 length is 13 residues. CDR3 protein: CASSEQERYGYTF.

This CDR3 is CASRELAGGRNEQFF. V is TRBV28 and J is TRBJ2-1; the D gene TCRdb calls, TRBD2, cannot be checked with no DNA. CDR3 size: 15 residues. CDR1 and CDR2 (germline): MDHEN, SYDVKM.

The V call is TRBV7-3, the J call TRBJ2-7. Germline CDR1 and CDR2: SGHTA and FQGTGA. The CDR3 has 15 residues. CDR3 sequence: CASSFKGTTPYEQYF.

This chain joins TRBV2 and TRBJ2-5; as DNA is missing, the TRBD2 call by TCRdb cannot be tested. Germline V gene lookup returns CDR1 SNHLY and CDR2 FYNNEI. This CDR3 has 16 amino acids. CDR3 sequence reads: CASSEALGGLQETQYF.

The chain uses TRBV19 and TRBJ1-5. The CDR3 extends over 14 amino acids. CDR1 and CDR2 from the germline V gene are LNHDA and SQIVND (reference sequence). The CDR3 reads CASDTRDSNQPQHF.

Frequency places this clonotype as medium-sized. The V and J genes are TRBV24-1 and TRBJ1-1; TCRdb indicates TRBD1, and absent DNA this call remains unverified. The length of the CDR3 is 13 residues. Germline V gene data show CDR1 as KGHDR and CDR2 as SFDVKD. CDR3: CAVARVGGTEAFF.

V and J are TRBV20-1 and TRBJ1-2; without DNA, the TCRdb call of TRBD1 cannot be checked. The CDR3 consists of 15 residues. Germline CDR1 and CDR2: DFQATT and SNEGSKA (reference sequence). The CDR3: CSAARVMGQSYGYTF.

The gene calls are TRBV29-1 and TRBJ2-1; TCRdb proposes TRBD2, but this gene call is untestable without DNA. This CDR3 contains 13 residues. Germline loops: CDR1 SQVTM, CDR2 ANQGSEA. CDR3 loop: CSVQGGLYNEQFF.

The chain recombines TRBV28 with TRBJ2-1; the D call from TCRdb, TRBD2, cannot be confirmed without DNA. The CDR3 is made up of 16 amino acids. In germline, CDR1 is MDHEN, CDR2 SYDVKM. The chain's CDR3 is CASASSLSGAYNEQFF.

This sequence joins TRBV6-2 or TRBV6-3 and TRBJ2-1; TCRdb lists TRBD1, though no DNA is available to test this call. The germline CDR1 and CDR2 sequences are MNHEY and SVGEGT. CDR3 length equals 13 residues. CDR3 region: CASKGQGFNEQFF.

Judged by frequency, this clonotype is large. This rearrangement joins TRBV12-3 or TRBV12-4 to TRBJ1-1. This CDR3 comprises 13 residues. CDR3 amino acids: CASSLGPNTEAFF.

This chain links TRBV4-3 with TRBJ1-1. Germline assignment: CDR1 LGHNA and CDR2 YSLEER. The CDR3 runs to 16 residues. This CDR3 reads CASSQRITEVNTEAFF.

This clonotype is called medium-sized based on its frequency. The chain recombines TRBV2 with TRBJ1-1; TCRdb's assignment of TRBD1 cannot be checked, as there is no DNA. Per germline, CDR1 SNHLY and CDR2 FYNNEI. The CDR3 spans 13 residues. The CDR3 loop is CASMAQGDTEAFF.

This chain links TRBV12-3 or TRBV12-4 with TRBJ2-4; TCRdb gives TRBD2 as the D gene, but with no DNA this cannot be confirmed. CDR3 size: 19 residues. The CDR3 spells CASSLALRGGLVAKNIQYF.

This clonotype ranks as medium-sized in terms of frequency. The chain has TRBV20-1 and TRBJ2-1; no DNA is available, so the TRBD2 call from TCRdb remains unchecked. Germline CDR1 is DFQATT and CDR2 is SNEGSKA (reference sequence). The CDR3 length is 17 residues. CDR3 residues: CSAMRLAGVIRGNEQFF.

V is TRBV6-4 and J is TRBJ2-1; checking the TCRdb D call of TRBD2 is not possible without DNA. This CDR3 is 14 amino acids long. The germline V gene encodes CDR1 MRHNA and CDR2 SNTAGT. The CDR3 sequence: CASSEERGGNEQFF.

The chain uses TRBV6-2 or TRBV6-3 and TRBJ2-1; TCRdb's assignment of TRBD2 cannot be checked, as there is no DNA. CDR3 length: 15 residues. Germline assignment: CDR1 MNHEY and CDR2 SVGEGT. The CDR3 sequence: CASSYLAGGPNEQFF.

The chain recombines TRBV6-1 with TRBJ1-1. Per the germline V gene, CDR1 is MNHNS and CDR2 is SASEGT. The CDR3 is 14 residues long. CDR3 loop: CASSEALEGKEAFF.

The chain employs TRBV7-9 and TRBJ2-5; lacking DNA, the TRBD2 call made by TCRdb goes unchecked. The CDR3 extends over 12 amino acids. The germline CDR1 and CDR2 sequences are SEHNR and FQNEAQ (reference sequence). CDR3 loop: CATEGLEETQYF.

According to its frequency, this clonotype is medium-sized. The chain recombines TRBV29-1 with TRBJ1-2; TCRdb picks TRBD1, but there is no DNA to check that call. From germline, CDR1 is SQVTM and CDR2 ANQGSEA. The length of the CDR3 is 15 residues. The CDR3 protein is CSVEVGQGGGYGYTF.

This clonotype is identified as medium-sized from frequency. The chain joins TRBV6-6 to TRBJ1-5; TCRdb designates TRBD1, a call that cannot be tested without DNA. The CDR3 totals 17 residues. Germline V gene lookup returns CDR1 MNHNY and CDR2 SVGAGI (reference sequence). CDR3 in amino acids: CASSKGQGAYSNQPQHF.